The clone carrying this T cell receptor (beta chain) occurred many times. The CDR3 is 14 amino acids. V trimming: 5 bases; J trimming: 0 bases; junction bases outside the gene matches: 4. Per germline, CDR1 SQVTM and CDR2 ANQGSEA. This record belongs to a study of human T cells and chemical hapten exposure. The time point was: pre-sensitization, week 0. As to treatment: therapeutic diphenylcyclopropenone sensitization with weekly scalp DPC. Suited to DPC and affected by alopecia, the donors ranged from 18 to 70 years old. Attachment of unique molecular identifiers to individual cDNA molecules was performed in the library. In the original processing: Samples contained a median of roughly 99,000 TCRs, with a range of roughly 20,000 to 750,000. TCRdb analysed the RACE reads with MiXCR anew, one entry per CDR3 protein. The V and J calls here are based on TCRdb, not the publication. The sample shows more than 70,000 distinct CDR3 sequences, approximately 9% of them seen only once.

Here the sequenced sample was whole blood, taken in connection with sensitization to the hapten diphenylcyclopropenone (DPC). The TCR originated in a man between 35 and 55 years old with alopecia areata. Some clones in this sample may be carry-over from other donors' samples. The chain is built from TRBV29-1 and TRBJ1-3, with 7 bases that match TRBD1. CDR3 in amino acids: CSVRQGGSGNTIYF. CDR3 nucleotides: TGCAGCGTTCGTCAGGGGGGCTCTGGAAACACCATATATTTT.